This entry lists 26 T cell receptor beta chains sequenced from one sample in a study of a mutant IDH1 vaccine in newly diagnosed glioma. Their antigens are not known. Only in-frame clones appear in the TCRdb table, and some are missing; sequencing was by immunoSEQ multiplex PCR. The repertoire has around 54,000 clones, 86% of them found once; the top ten carry 1.5% to 2%. Time point specified: week 35, safety follow-up. Every vaccine dose comprised 300 ug of mutant IDH1 20-mer peptide plus topical imiquimod. The sequences come from PBMCs, collected from a glioma patient whose treatment included an IDH1 peptide vaccine. These receptors were collected from a man aged 35-49 years with glioma.

This clone was recorded once. V gene TRBV19 combines with J gene TRBJ2-7; D might be TRBD1 or TRBD2, each matching 5 bases. This CDR3 comprises 15 residues. V was pared by 3 bases and J by 2 bases, with 14 bases between. Germline V gives CDR1 LNHDA, CDR2 SQIVND (reference sequence). The DNA for the CDR3 is TGTGCCAGTAGTATGAGGGTAGAGGGGCCCTACGAGCAGTACTTC. Translated: CASSMRVEGPYEQYF.

This clone was detected a few times. The V and J genes are TRBV29-1 and TRBJ2-1; D gene uncertain. CDR3 length: 10 residues. The germline V and J ends were trimmed by 4 bases and 14 bases, with 12 bases remaining between them. Germline CDR1 SQVTM, CDR2 ANQGSEA. The CDR3 DNA is TGCAGCGTTGGTTCGGCCCTAAAGTTCTTC. Protein: CSVGSALKFF.

This chain joins TRBV2 and TRBJ2-7, with 7 positions matching TRBD1. CDR1 is SNHLY and CDR2 is FYNNEI in the germline V gene. The CDR3 totals 14 residues. Germline trimming cut 8 bases from V and 1 base from J; bases unmatched to any gene: 8. The CDR3 sequence is CASYGQAQSYEQYF. In DNA, the CDR3 is TGTGCCAGCTATGGACAGGCACAATCCTACGAGCAGTACTTC.

V and J are TRBV5-4 and TRBJ2-5; 11 positions match TRBD2. V trimming: 4 bases; J trimming: 1 base; junction bases outside the gene matches: 3. In germline, CDR1 is SGHNT, CDR2 YYREEE (reference sequence). The CDR3 has 15 amino acids. The CDR3, as DNA: TGTGCCAGCAGCCATGGACTAGCGGGCCAAGAGACCCAGTACTTC. It encodes CASSHGLAGQETQYF.

This chain connects TRBV7-2 to TRBJ2-7, with D uncertain. This CDR3 comprises 16 residues. Germline V gene data show CDR1 as SGHTA and CDR2 as FQGNSA. Trimming took off 1 base at V and 0 bases at J, with 13 bases between the two ends. The CDR3, as DNA: TGTGCCAGCAGCTTAGACCAGTCGAGCCTCTCCTACGAGCAGTACTTC. Amino acid sequence: CASSLDQSSLSYEQYF.

J is TRBJ2-2 and V is TRBV9; D might be TRBD2 (6 bases). The V and J ends lost 4 bases and 2 bases respectively, with 12 bases between them. The CDR3 is 15 amino acids. Germline CDR1 and CDR2: SGDLS and YYNGEE. The CDR3 reads CASSPRDLNTGELFF. The CDR3 DNA is TGTGCCAGCAGCCCTCGGGACTTAAACACCGGGGAGCTGTTTTTT.

CDR3 in DNA: TGTGCCAGCTCACCGAGGGACAAGGCGGTGGAGACCCAGTACTTC. Protein sequence: CASSPRDKAVETQYF. The chain joins TRBV18 to TRBJ2-5; maybe TRBD1 (6 bases). V lost 3 bases to trimming and J lost 5 bases, with 16 bases between them. The CDR3 is 15 residues long. The V gene's germline CDR1 is KGHSH and CDR2 LQKENI.

V and J are TRBV21-1 and TRBJ1-2; the table assigns TRBD1, which was not confirmed against the DNA. TRBV21-1 is given as a pseudogene. This CDR3 is 16 amino acids long. CDR3 residues: CASAGQGVEALYGYTF. The DNA of the CDR3 is TGTGCCAGCGCTGGTCAAGGGGTCGAGGCGCTCTATGGCTACACCTTC.

The chain combines TRBV13 with TRBJ2-7, with 15 bases lining up with TRBD2. The length of the CDR3 is 15 residues. Per the germline V gene, CDR1 is PRHDT and CDR2 is FYEKMQ (reference sequence). Losses at the gene ends were 5 bases for V and 6 bases for J; bases not matched to a gene: 5. For the CDR3, the DNA is TGTGCCAGCAGCACCGGACTAGCGGGAGGGCGCGAGCAGTACTTC. It is translated as CASSTGLAGGREQYF.

V is TRBV27 and J is TRBJ1-5; the D gene is possibly TRBD1 (6 bases). The CDR3 has 16 residues. The V gene lost 1 base and the J gene lost 2 bases, with 12 bases spanning the gap. CDR1 is MNHEY and CDR2 is SMNVEV in the germline V gene (reference sequence). CDR3 in DNA: TGTGCCAGCAGTTTATATGCAGGGGTACGCAATCAGCCCCAGCATTTT. Translation: CASSLYAGVRNQPQHF.

The chain combines TRBV21-1 with TRBJ2-1. TRBV21-1 is classified as a pseudogene. CDR3 length: 14 residues. The chain's CDR3 is CASRSPLGWHEQFF. CDR3 in DNA: TGTGCCAGCAGAAGTCCCCTGGGGTGGCATGAGCAGTTCTTC.

The chain employs TRBV4-2 and TRBJ2-2; 9 bases agree with TRBD2. V dropped 3 bases and J dropped 6; count of bases not matched to a gene: 5. Germline-derived CDR1 and CDR2 are LGHNA and YNFKEQ. CDR3 length: 15 amino acids. The CDR3 protein is CASSQYSGRPGELFF. CDR3 sequence (DNA): TGTGCCAGCAGCCAGTATAGCGGGAGACCCGGGGAGCTGTTTTTT.

This clone has only a few counts. The rearrangement joins TRBV7-2 to TRBJ1-2; 8 bases agree with TRBD1. V lost 5 bases to trimming and J lost 8 bases; unmatched junction nucleotides: 10. Germline assignment: CDR1 SGHTA and CDR2 FQGNSA. The CDR3 has 14 amino acids. CDR3 sequence (DNA): TGTGCCAGCAGCACGCCAGGGGGCTTTTGGGGCTACACCTTC. Translating it yields CASSTPGGFWGYTF.

This clone was seen only a few times. The chain carries TRBV7-8 and TRBJ2-7, with D uncertain. Trimming stripped 5 bases from V and 0 bases from J, with 11 bases between. The CDR3 length is 14 residues. Per the germline V gene, CDR1 is SGHVS and CDR2 is FQNEAQ. As DNA, the CDR3 is TGTGCCAGCAGCACCGTCCTGATCTCCTACGAGCAGTACTTC. This gives the protein CASSTVLISYEQYF.

This chain uses TRBV7-8 with TRBJ1-1, with 7 bases that match TRBD1. This CDR3 has 15 amino acids. The germline gives CDR1 SGHVS, CDR2 FQNEAQ. After removal of 4 bases from V and 0 bases from J, the junction contained 5 bases not matched to a gene. CDR3 loop: CASSYEGAMNTEAFF. DNA for the CDR3: TGTGCCAGCAGCTATGAGGGGGCCATGAACACTGAAGCTTTCTTT.

In its sample, this clone was seen once. This chain uses TRBV2 with TRBJ2-1, with 7 bases lining up with TRBD2. Germline V gene data show CDR1 as SNHLY and CDR2 as FYNNEI. CDR3 length: 14 amino acids. With 7 bases clipped from V and 6 bases from J, the junction kept 9 bases outside the gene matches. The CDR3 DNA reads TGTGCCAGCACTACTCTAGCGGAGTTCAATGAGCAGTTCTTC. This sequence encodes CASTTLAEFNEQFF.

V and J are TRBV9 and TRBJ2-1, with D maybe TRBD1 (6 bases). V lost 3 bases and J 1 base, leaving 11 bases between the germline ends. This CDR3 is built from 15 residues. Germline V CDR1 and CDR2: SGDLS, YYNGEE. The CDR3 loop is CASSARQESYNEQFF. The CDR3, as DNA: TGTGCCAGCAGCGCCCGACAGGAGTCCTACAATGAGCAGTTCTTC.

The chain combines TRBV23-1 with TRBJ1-2; D is unresolved. TRBV23-1 carries the ORF label, with uncertain function. This CDR3 is 15 amino acids long. V was shortened by 8 bases and J by 2 bases, with 18 bases between the two germline ends. The DNA for the CDR3 is TGCGCCAGCCCACCGGGTTTAACAGAAAACTATGGCTACACCTTC. It encodes CASPPGLTENYGYTF.

This chain uses TRBV2 with TRBJ2-5; tentatively, D is TRBD2 (6 bases). Trimming took 11 bases from V and 5 from J, leaving 15 bases between them. The CDR3 is 12 amino acids. From germline, CDR1 is SNHLY and CDR2 FYNNEI. Written as DNA, the CDR3 is TGTGCCGTACCTAGGAGCGGGGAGACCCAGTACTTC. Protein: CAVPRSGETQYF.

The V gene is TRBV7-2, the J gene TRBJ2-1; 9 nucleotides agree with TRBD1. Germline trimming cut 5 bases from V and 2 bases from J; bases unmatched to any gene: 4. This CDR3 region has 15 residues. Germline V lookup: CDR1 SGHTA, CDR2 FQGNSA. This CDR3 reads CASSIDRGAYNEQFF. The CDR3, as DNA: TGTGCCAGCAGCATCGACAGGGGGGCCTACAATGAGCAGTTCTTC.

This chain connects TRBV7-6 to TRBJ2-7; D is possibly TRBD2 (6 bases). Looked up from germline, CDR1 is SGHVS and CDR2 is FNYEAQ. The CDR3 is 17 residues long. Trimming pared 1 base from V and 7 bases from J, leaving 23 bases between. Here the CDR3 DNA reads TGTGCCAGCAGCTTAGGGCCAGGGCGCAGCGGGTCTAGAGAGCAGTACTTC. It translates to CASSLGPGRSGSREQYF.

The chain joins TRBV7-3 to TRBJ2-5; TRBD1 or TRBD2 may be the D gene (5 bases each). V was shortened by 5 bases and J by 3 bases, with 10 bases between the two germline ends. The germline CDR1 and CDR2 sequences are SGHTA and FQGTGA. CDR3 length: 13 amino acids. Here the CDR3 DNA reads TGTGCCAGCAGCCCGGGACCGAAAGAGACCCAGTACTTC. Its protein product is CASSPGPKETQYF. Looking up the rest from reference TRBV7-3 and TRBJ2-5 gives the full variable domain: GAGVSQTPSNKVTEKGKYVELRCDPISGHTALYWYRQSLGQGPEFLIYFQGTGAADDSGLPNDRFFAVRPEGSVSTLKIQRTERGDSAVYLCASSPGPKETQYFGPGTRLLVL.

The chain uses TRBV18 and TRBJ1-1, with D uncertain. This CDR3 region has 14 residues. In germline, CDR1 is KGHSH, CDR2 LQKENI. V dropped 4 bases and J dropped 0 bases, with 9 bases sitting between them. The CDR3 here is CASSRDSLNTEAFF. CDR3 nucleotide sequence: TGTGCCAGCTCACGGGATTCCCTGAACACTGAAGCTTTCTTT.

Only one count was recorded for this clone. The chain joins TRBV5-1 to TRBJ2-1, with D possibly TRBD1 on 5 matching bases. The V and J ends lost 4 bases and 7 bases respectively, with 15 bases between them. The CDR3 has 14 amino acids. CDR1 is SGHRS, CDR2 YFSETQ, per germline. CDR3 region: CASSLTIGENEQFF. As DNA, the CDR3 is TGCGCCAGCAGCCTCACTATAGGGGAAAATGAGCAGTTCTTC.

This chain connects TRBV2 to TRBJ2-7; 10 nucleotides line up with TRBD1. This CDR3 has 15 amino acids. The germline CDR1 and CDR2 sequences are SNHLY and FYNNEI. V was clipped by 0 bases and J by 5 bases; unmatched bases: 4. The DNA for the CDR3 is TGTGCCAGCAGTGAAGCCGGGACAGGGGCAGACGAGCAGTACTTC. Translated: CASSEAGTGADEQYF.

The chain employs TRBV2 and TRBJ2-2, with 7 bases identical to TRBD2. From germline, CDR1 is SNHLY and CDR2 FYNNEI. The length of the CDR3 is 12 residues. V shed 10 bases, J shed 3 bases, and the junction held 2 bases outside the gene matches. In DNA, the CDR3 is TGTGCCACCCGGGAGGACACCGGGGAGCTGTTTTTT. Amino acids: CATREDTGELFF.